This T cell receptor (beta chain) was recorded in a study of blood T cell repertoires in COVID-19. This clone was detected only once. Data came from immunoSEQ multiplex PCR; TCRdb stores just in-frame clones and leaves some out. Of roughly 140,000 clones listed, approximately 83% are singletons. It was during active infection that Seattle patients were enrolled and then longitudinally followed. The V end lost 0 bases, the J end lost 1 base, and 7 bases lay between the germline ends. From germline, CDR1 is SGHRS and CDR2 YFSETQ. The CDR3 covers 14 residues. The sequence derives from a woman between 55 and 75 years old with COVID-19, enrolled during active disease. The rearrangement links TRBV5-1 to TRBJ2-5; tentatively, D is TRBD1 (6 bases). The source material was peripheral blood. The DNA of the CDR3 is TGCGCCAGCAGCTTGGTGGACAGCCAAGAGACCCAGTACTTC. Amino acids: CASSLVDSQETQYF.